This TCR beta chain was retrieved from a study of T cell responses to AZD1222 COVID-19 vaccine. General study results and limits: Donor demographics were predominantly white British with a female majority; clonal diversity may be underestimated.

Germline values: CDR1 LNHDA, CDR2 SQIVND (reference sequence). The CDR3 has 11 amino acids. Trimming pared 11 bases from V and 5 bases from J, leaving 12 bases between. Assay: immunoSEQ multiplex PCR; the TCRdb copy retains only in-frame clones and omits some. This repertoire shows some 150,000 clones, approximately 90% found once; its top ten account for 1.9%. A word on this clone: Its specificity is unknown.

This chain connects TRBV19 to TRBJ1-1; D is undetermined. This TCR derives from an adult who received the AZD1222 COVID-19 vaccine. This sample comprised peripheral blood, obtained 28 days after the second AZD1222 dose. In DNA, the CDR3 is TGTGCCTCGACTGGGTTGACTGAAGCTTTCTTT. Protein product: CASTGLTEAFF.